This passage covers 29 T cell receptor beta chains from one sample sequenced in a study of human T cells and chemical hapten exposure. Using its own MiXCR run on the RACE reads, TCRdb lists one record per CDR3 protein. Among about 100,000 distinct CDR3 sequences listed, roughly 9.6% were seen once. Sample time point: patch test 1, 2 weeks after DPC sensitization. Described treatment: therapeutic diphenylcyclopropenone sensitization with weekly scalp DPC. The sample in question was whole blood, obtained in connection with sensitization to the hapten diphenylcyclopropenone (DPC). These receptors originate from a woman aged 40 to 50 with alopecia areata. Some clones in this sample may be carry-over from other donors' samples.

This clonotype was seen at least ten times. This rearrangement joins TRBV12-3 or TRBV12-4 to TRBJ1-5; TRBD1 matches at 7 bases. Germline trimming cut 6 bases from V and 5 bases from J; bases unmatched to any gene: 7. CDR3 size: 14 residues. CDR3 sequence: CASSPTGDDQPQHF. The CDR3 DNA sequence: TGTGCCAGCAGCCCCACAGGGGACGATCAGCCCCAGCATTTT.

This clonotype was seen a handful of times. The chain employs TRBV12-3 or TRBV12-4 and TRBJ1-2; 8 bases map to TRBD1. CDR3 length equals 14 residues. V lost 6 bases, J lost 5 bases, and 8 bases stayed unmatched. CDR3 loop: CASRTTGEYYGYTF. As DNA, the CDR3 is TGTGCCAGCAGGACGACAGGGGAGTATTATGGCTACACCTTC.

In its sample, this clonotype was seen a few times. This chain links TRBV12-5 with TRBJ2-1; 7 bases are shared with TRBD1. CDR1 is LGHNT, CDR2 FRNRAP, per germline. V shed 2 bases and J 5 bases; nucleotides not matched to a gene: 9. The CDR3 covers 16 residues. CDR3 sequence: CASGLTTGVFHNEQFF. CDR3 in DNA: TGTGCTAGTGGTTTGACCACAGGGGTTTTCCACAATGAGCAGTTCTTC.

The table lists this clonotype with a few counts. The J gene is TRBJ1-5, the V gene TRBV18, with D possibly being TRBD1 (6 bases). This CDR3 comprises 15 residues. The germline V and J ends were trimmed by 6 bases and 7 bases, with 19 bases remaining between them. Looked up from germline, CDR1 is KGHSH and CDR2 is LQKENI. The CDR3 nucleotides are TGTGCCAGCTCCCAAATAAAGGACAGTTTGCAGCCCCAGCATTTT. It specifies CASSQIKDSLQPQHF. Complete variable domain (other parts from reference TRBV18 and TRBJ1-5): NAGVMQNPRHLVRRRGQEARLRCSPMKGHSHVYWYRQLPEEGLKFMVYLQKENIIDESGMPKERFSAEFPKEGPSILRIQQVVRGDSAAYFCASSQIKDSLQPQHFGDGTRLSIL.

This clonotype came up a few times. This sequence joins TRBV10-2 and TRBJ2-1, with D perhaps matching TRBD1 (5 bases). V lost 5 bases to trimming and J lost 8 bases, with 16 bases between them. Germline CDR1 reads WSHSY; CDR2 reads SAAADI. The CDR3 is made up of 14 amino acids. CDR3 DNA: TGCGCCAGCAGTCCGAGGCAGGGTCAGTATGAGCAGTTCTTC. The encoded protein is CASSPRQGQYEQFF.

CDR3 coding DNA: TGTGCCAGCAGCTTAGGAGGCCTCGAGCAGTACTTC. Translated: CASSLGGLEQYF. This chain links TRBV7-6 with TRBJ2-7, with D uncertain. The V gene lost 1 base and the J gene lost 6 bases, with 7 bases spanning the gap. The germline CDR1 and CDR2 sequences are SGHVS and FNYEAQ. The CDR3 is made up of 12 amino acids. The variable domain in full, with the rest retrieved from reference TRBV7-6 and TRBJ2-7, is GAGVSQSPRYKVTKRGQDVALRCDPISGHVSLYWYRQALGQGPEFLTYFNYEAQQDKSGLPNDRFSAERPEGSISTLTIQRTEQRDSAMYRCASSLGGLEQYFGPGTRLTVT.

This chain uses TRBV2 with TRBJ1-5; 7 bases agree with TRBD1. Germline CDR1 is SNHLY and CDR2 is FYNNEI. The CDR3 is 14 residues long. The junction had 5 bases not matched to a gene; V was cut back by 7 bases and J by 2 bases. Here the CDR3 reads CASIIDRGNQPQHF. CDR3 bases: TGTGCCAGCATTATTGACAGGGGCAATCAGCCCCAGCATTTT. Looking up the rest from reference TRBV2 and TRBJ1-5 gives the full variable domain: EPEVTQTPSHQVTQMGQEVILRCVPISNHLYFYWYRQILGQKVEFLVSFYNNEISEKSEIFDDQFSVERPDGSNFTLKIRSTKLEDSAMYFCASIIDRGNQPQHFGDGTRLSIL.

This clonotype has just a few counts. J is TRBJ1-6 and V is TRBV9; possibly TRBD1 for D (5 bases). The CDR3 covers 18 residues. V was cut by 3 bases and J by 8 bases, with 24 bases left in between. Germline V gene sequence: CDR1 SGDLS, CDR2 YYNGEE. CDR3 bases: TGTGCCAGCAGCGGAAGGAGTACCTGGGGGGAGGCGTATTCACCCCTCCACTTT. This gives the protein CASSGRSTWGEAYSPLHF.

This clonotype has a handful of counts. The chain combines TRBV20-1 with TRBJ1-1, with 7 nucleotides matching TRBD1. V dropped 2 bases and J dropped 4; count of bases not matched to a gene: 1. The CDR3 contains 12 residues. Germline-derived CDR1 and CDR2 are DFQATT and SNEGSKA (reference sequence). The CDR3 spells CSARTGATEAFF. CDR3 sequence (DNA): TGCAGTGCTAGAACAGGGGCCACTGAAGCTTTCTTT.

The V call is TRBV27, the J call TRBJ2-7, with D perhaps TRBD2 (6 bases). Looked up from germline, CDR1 is MNHEY and CDR2 is SMNVEV (reference sequence). V lost 2 bases, J lost 2 bases, and 13 bases lay in between. CDR3 length equals 15 residues. The DNA for the CDR3 is TGTGCCAGCAGTTTACGGTCGACGGGGGCCTACGAGCAGTACTTC. Translating it yields CASSLRSTGAYEQYF.

This clonotype was detected ten times or more. This chain connects TRBV12-3 or TRBV12-4 to TRBJ2-5; 7 positions agree with TRBD1. The CDR3 sequence is 14 residues long. The V and J ends lost 4 bases and 5 bases, in that order; junction bases with no gene match: 7. CDR3 sequence: CASSSHRGSETQYF. CDR3 DNA sequence: TGTGCCAGCAGTTCTCACAGGGGTTCGGAGACCCAGTACTTC.

This clonotype was seen many times. The chain combines TRBV11-3 with TRBJ2-2, with TRBD2 as a possible D gene (6 bases). With 5 bases removed from V and 0 bases from J, the gap between germline ends came to 10 bases. CDR1 and CDR2 from the germline V gene are SGHNT and YENEEA. The CDR3 is made up of 15 amino acids. The CDR3 nucleotides read TGTGCCAGCAGCGCGGGACCCACGAACACCGGGGAGCTGTTTTTT. It yields the protein CASSAGPTNTGELFF.

The chain has TRBV7-2 and TRBJ2-7, with 11 bases aligning to TRBD2. CDR1 is SGHTA and CDR2 is FQGNSA in the germline V gene. The CDR3 is 14 residues long. The junction had 3 bases not matched to a gene; V was cut back by 5 bases and J by 3 bases. The CDR3 loop reads CASSVLAGGYEQYF. CDR3 coding DNA: TGTGCCAGCAGCGTTCTAGCGGGAGGCTACGAGCAGTACTTC. Drawing the rest from reference TRBV7-2 and TRBJ2-7, the complete variable domain is GAGVSQSPSNKVTEKGKDVELRCDPISGHTALYWYRQSLGQGLEFLIYFQGNSAPDKSGLPSDRFSAERTGGSVSTLTIQRTQQEDSAVYLCASSVLAGGYEQYFGPGTRLTVT.

The chain carries TRBV9 and TRBJ2-1; D is unclear. Deletions cut 4 bases from V and 1 base from J, with 15 bases between. CDR1 and CDR2 (germline): SGDLS, YYNGEE. The CDR3 is made up of 16 amino acids. CDR3 sequence reads: CASSPPRVRSYNEQFF. The CDR3 region has the DNA TGTGCCAGCAGCCCCCCCCGGGTCCGGTCCTACAATGAGCAGTTCTTC.

Relative to its sample, this clonotype is medium-sized. The chain is built from TRBV4-2 and TRBJ2-7, with TRBD2 as a possible D gene (6 bases). The germline V gene has CDR1 LGHNA and CDR2 YNFKEQ. This CDR3 spans 15 amino acids. Trimming pared 1 base from V and 5 bases from J, leaving 15 bases between. The CDR3 region is CASSQVSGRGDEQYF. The CDR3 nucleotides read TGTGCCAGCAGCCAAGTATCCGGGAGAGGGGACGAGCAGTACTTC.

This clonotype was seen at least ten times. The chain recombines TRBV5-5 with TRBJ1-1, with D unresolved. The V and J ends lost 0 bases and 1 base respectively, with 10 bases between them. The V gene's germline CDR1 is SGHKS and CDR2 YYEKEE (reference sequence). CDR3 length: 15 amino acids. CDR3 loop: CASSLGPIENTEAFF. CDR3 in DNA: TGTGCCAGCAGCTTGGGACCCATAGAGAACACTGAAGCTTTCTTT.

This clonotype was seen at least ten times. V is TRBV19 and J is TRBJ1-1, with 8 bases identical to TRBD1. The CDR3 sequence is 14 residues long. V shed 5 bases, J shed 4 bases, and the junction held 6 bases outside the gene matches. Germline V gene sequence: CDR1 LNHDA, CDR2 SQIVND (reference sequence). This chain's CDR3 is CASSSGQGLTEAFF. Written as DNA, the CDR3 is TGTGCCAGTAGTTCCGGACAGGGCCTCACTGAAGCTTTCTTT.

This rearrangement joins TRBV20-1 to TRBJ1-5; tentatively, D is TRBD1 (5 bases). V lost 1 base and J 6 bases, leaving 16 bases between the germline ends. Germline CDR1 DFQATT, CDR2 SNEGSKA (reference sequence). The CDR3 extends over 15 amino acids. DNA of the CDR3: TGCAGTGCTAGAGGCCGGGCCCACGGGGGTCAGCCCCAGCATTTT. Translation: CSARGRAHGGQPQHF.

At least ten counts were recorded for this clonotype. This chain links TRBV27 with TRBJ2-3; 12 positions match TRBD2. The germline V gene has CDR1 MNHEY and CDR2 SMNVEV (reference sequence). V dropped 6 bases and J dropped 5; count of bases not matched to a gene: 9. The CDR3 consists of 16 residues. CDR3 amino acids: CASREGLAGWVDTQYF. The CDR3 nucleotides are TGTGCCAGCAGGGAGGGACTAGCGGGCTGGGTAGATACGCAGTATTTT.

This clonotype was detected ten times or more. The rearrangement uses TRBV13 and TRBJ2-5; D is uncertain. The V end lost 4 bases, the J end lost 0 bases, and 9 bases lay between the germline ends. Germline V CDR1 and CDR2: PRHDT, FYEKMQ (reference sequence). This CDR3 is 14 amino acids long. The CDR3 nucleotides read TGTGCCAGCAGCTGGGCGCGGTACCAAGAGACCCAGTACTTC. This translates into CASSWARYQETQYF.

The V gene is TRBV7-9, the J gene TRBJ2-2; TRBD2 is a possible D gene (5 bases). The germline V gene encodes CDR1 SEHNR and CDR2 FQNEAQ (reference sequence). This CDR3 comprises 16 residues. V dropped 1 base and J dropped 4 bases, with 13 bases sitting between them. For the CDR3, the DNA is TGTGCCAGCAGCTTAGGAGGGCCGCAAGGCACCGGGGAGCTGTTTTTT. It codes for CASSLGGPQGTGELFF.

This clonotype was observed at least ten times. The chain is built from TRBV12-3 or TRBV12-4 and TRBJ2-6, with D unclear. The CDR3 loop spans 16 amino acids. The V gene lost 8 bases and the J gene lost 0 bases, with 14 bases spanning the gap. DNA of the CDR3: TGTGCCAGCCTAGGGTGGGAAAACTCTGGGGCCAACGTCCTGACTTTC. This translates into CASLGWENSGANVLTF.

The sample holds many counts of this clonotype. CDR3 sequence reads: CASSLDTRNNEKLFF. The CDR3 DNA sequence: TGCGCCAGCAGCTTGGACACCCGCAACAATGAAAAACTGTTTTTT. The V gene is TRBV5-1, the J gene TRBJ1-4, with D hard to call. Trimming removed 0 bases at V and 5 bases at J, with 11 bases between. Germline CDR1 and CDR2: SGHRS and YFSETQ. The CDR3 runs to 15 residues.

V and J are TRBV12-3 or TRBV12-4 and TRBJ2-7, with D perhaps assigned TRBD1 or TRBD2 (5 bases each). The CDR3 totals 19 residues. V was shortened by 5 bases and J by 4 bases, with 30 bases between the two germline ends. CDR3 bases: TGTGCCAGCAGTACCGACTTAGGGTTCGACGTGGGGACGCTATACGAGCAGTACTTC. Translating it yields CASSTDLGFDVGTLYEQYF.

This clonotype was seen a few times. V is TRBV29-1 and J is TRBJ2-7, with 12 bases fitting TRBD2. The V and J ends lost 6 bases and 7 bases, in that order; junction bases with no gene match: 10. The germline V gene encodes CDR1 SQVTM and CDR2 ANQGSEA. This CDR3 contains 14 residues. CDR3 protein: CSVASSGGAREQYF. The DNA for the CDR3 is TGCAGCGTCGCATCTAGCGGGGGGGCCCGGGAGCAGTACTTC.

This clonotype was observed a few times. CDR3 DNA: TGTGCCAGCAGCCAAGATCTGCGGGGTTATTATGGCTACACCTTC. Translating gives CASSQDLRGYYGYTF. The genes are TRBV4-2 and TRBJ1-2; no clear D gene. The CDR3 has 15 amino acids. Trimming left V 0 bases short and J 5 bases short, with 13 bases between. In germline, CDR1 is LGHNA, CDR2 YNFKEQ.

This clonotype was picked up many times. The rearrangement uses TRBV12-3 or TRBV12-4 and TRBJ1-5; 11 bases align to TRBD1. This CDR3 has 15 residues. With V trimmed by 5 bases and J by 1 base, 1 base remained unmatched. This CDR3 reads CASSGTGGSNQPQHF. CDR3 bases: TGTGCCAGCAGTGGGACAGGGGGAAGCAATCAGCCCCAGCATTTT.

The rearrangement links TRBV15 to TRBJ1-4, with D uncertain. Trimming pared 8 bases from V and 3 bases from J, leaving 10 bases between. This CDR3 comprises 13 residues. CDR1 is LNHNV and CDR2 is YYDKDF in the germline V gene (reference sequence). The CDR3: CATEYGANEKLFF. CDR3 in DNA: TGTGCCACCGAATACGGGGCTAATGAAAAACTGTTTTTT.

On this clonotype itself: A much larger clone sits a single nucleotide away, making a read error possible. This chain uses TRBV12-3 or TRBV12-4 with TRBJ1-2; D gene unclear. Trimming pared 4 bases from V and 10 bases from J, leaving 19 bases between. The CDR3 is made up of 14 amino acids. The CDR3 here is CASSSGPQARDYTF. CDR3 nucleotides: TGTGCCAGCAGTTCCGGGCCCCAAGCTCGTGACTACACCTTC.